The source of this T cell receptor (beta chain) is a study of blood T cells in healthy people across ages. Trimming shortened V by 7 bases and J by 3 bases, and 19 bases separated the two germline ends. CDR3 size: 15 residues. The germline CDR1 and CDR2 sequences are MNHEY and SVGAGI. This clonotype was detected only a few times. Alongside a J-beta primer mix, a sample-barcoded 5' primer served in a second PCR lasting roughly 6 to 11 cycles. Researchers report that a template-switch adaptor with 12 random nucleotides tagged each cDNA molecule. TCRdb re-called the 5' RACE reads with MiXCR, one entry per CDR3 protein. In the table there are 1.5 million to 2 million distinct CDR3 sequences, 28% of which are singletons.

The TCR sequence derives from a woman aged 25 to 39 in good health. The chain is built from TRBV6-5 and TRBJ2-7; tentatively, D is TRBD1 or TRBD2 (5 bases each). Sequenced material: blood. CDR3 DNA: TGTGCCAGCAAACCCCCCGGGACCAATTTCTACGAGCAGTACTTC. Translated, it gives CASKPPGTNFYEQYF.